The 15 T cell receptor beta chains in this list originate from one sample, sequenced in a study of shared clonotypes between healthy human individuals (dated by TCRdb to 2020 to 2022). The receptor library was made with the immunoSEQ multiplex PCR assay. Sourced from immuneACCESS, this table was stored by TCRdb with only in-frame sequences that have V and J called. A share of the clones is absent; for the studies checked, an unresolved V gene accounts for under half, and the remainder has no known explanation. A total of hundreds of thousands of clones appear in this sample, 97% of them only once. The biggest ten clones account for about 0.06% of the sample. The sample was naive CD4+ T cells sorted from blood. This specimen's cell subset or site label, per the study, means: CD45RA+ positively selected. The receptors were sampled from a woman aged 30 to 39 in good health.

The chain joins TRBV28 to TRBJ2-7; TRBD1 is a possible D gene (7 bases). CDR1 is MDHEN, CDR2 SYDVKM, per germline. V lost 4 bases to trimming and J lost 11 bases, with 18 bases between them. The CDR3 consists of 13 residues. The CDR3 nucleotides read TGTGCCAGCAGTTCCGTCCGTCCAGGGGGGAAGTACTTC. This translates into CASSSVRPGGKYF.

The chain's CDR3 is CASSAQGDYGYTF. DNA for the CDR3: TGTGCCAGCAGTGCCCAGGGTGACTATGGCTACACCTTC. This chain joins TRBV25-1 and TRBJ1-2, with D perhaps TRBD1 (5 bases). Germline CDR1 reads MGHDK; CDR2 reads SYGVNS. The V and J ends lost 4 bases and 3 bases respectively, with 9 bases between them. The CDR3 covers 13 residues.

V usage is TRBV6-5 and J usage is TRBJ1-1; no clear D gene. The CDR3 runs 16 residues. In germline, CDR1 is MNHEY, CDR2 SVGAGI. The ends were cut back, 2 bases at V and 0 bases at J, with 13 bases in the middle. Here the CDR3 reads CASSYGPYLMNTEAFF. The CDR3, as DNA: TGTGCCAGCAGTTACGGACCGTACCTTATGAACACTGAAGCTTTCTTT.

The chain links TRBV30 to TRBJ2-7, with 11 positions matching TRBD2. This CDR3 has 19 amino acids. After removal of 1 base from V and 2 bases from J, the junction contained 16 bases not matched to a gene. Germline-derived CDR1 and CDR2 are GTSNPN and SVGIG (reference sequence). DNA of the CDR3: TGTGCCTGGAGTGGTCAACGTAGTTATGGGACTAGCGGTCCCTACGAGCAGTACTTC. Protein sequence: CAWSGQRSYGTSGPYEQYF.

A note on this clone: The junction and the germline gene differ at one end; a read error may be behind it. The chain is built from TRBV28 and TRBJ2-3; 11 bases are shared with TRBD2. The germline CDR1 and CDR2 sequences are MDHEN and SYDVKM. CDR3 length: 14 amino acids. CDR3 loop: CAGRTSGRSDTQYF. The CDR3 nucleotides read TGTGCCGGCAGAACTAGCGGGAGATCAGATACGCAGTATTTT. The complete variable domain, with remaining parts taken from reference TRBV28 and TRBJ2-3, reads DVKVTQSSRYLVKRTGEKVFLECVQDMDHENMFWYRQDPGLGLRLIYFSYDVKMKEKGDIPEGYSVSREKKERFSLILESASTNQTSMYLCAGRTSGRSDTQYFGPGTRLTVL.

J is TRBJ2-7 and V is TRBV2; no clear D gene. V was clipped by 3 bases and J by 0 bases, with 6 bases between them. The germline V gene has CDR1 SNHLY and CDR2 FYNNEI. There are 13 residues in the CDR3. Written as DNA, the CDR3 is TGTGCCAGCAGTGATGGATACTCCTACGAGCAGTACTTC. Protein product: CASSDGYSYEQYF.

The rearrangement links TRBV7-2 to TRBJ2-1, with 15 nucleotides matching TRBD2. The germline CDR1 and CDR2 sequences are SGHTA and FQGNSA. The CDR3 length is 18 residues. V shed 5 bases and J 7 bases; nucleotides not matched to a gene: 12. The chain's CDR3 is CASSPGLAGGVSRNEQFF. Here the CDR3 DNA reads TGTGCCAGCAGCCCGGGACTAGCGGGAGGCGTCTCTCGGAATGAGCAGTTCTTC.

The rearrangement uses TRBV27 and TRBJ2-7; D not resolved. Germline values: CDR1 MNHEY, CDR2 SMNVEV (reference sequence). V lost 2 bases and J lost 5, with 10 bases in between. This CDR3 comprises 13 residues. DNA for the CDR3: TGTGCCAGCAGTTTAATAAACCGCGACGAGCAGTACTTC. This translates into CASSLINRDEQYF.

On this clone itself: This sample also contains other DNA sequences that code for the same CDR3. The V call is TRBV27, the J call TRBJ2-5; D tentatively fits TRBD1 or TRBD2 (6 bases each). The CDR3 sequence is 13 residues long. Germline CDR1 reads MNHEY; CDR2 reads SMNVEV (reference sequence). Between the trimmed V and J ends, which lost 3 bases and 5 bases, there was a span of 10 bases. CDR3 DNA: TGTGCCAGCAGTTTCCGGGGGCGGGAGACCCAGTACTTC. Amino acid sequence: CASSFRGRETQYF.

The J gene is TRBJ1-2, the V gene TRBV11-2; D uncertain. Trimming shortened V by 0 bases and J by 6 bases, and 14 bases separated the two germline ends. The germline CDR1 and CDR2 sequences are SGHAT and FQNNGV. The CDR3 contains 15 residues. The CDR3 DNA reads as TGTGCCAGCAGCTTAGAGTTAAGGGCTTTGGATGGCTACACCTTC. This encodes CASSLELRALDGYTF.

The chain uses TRBV2 and TRBJ2-7, with D possibly being TRBD1 or TRBD2 (6 bases each). The CDR3 extends over 13 amino acids. The V gene's germline CDR1 is SNHLY and CDR2 FYNNEI. Trimming removed 8 bases at V and 7 bases at J, with 18 bases between. The CDR3 here is CASWGASGREQYF. The DNA for the CDR3 is TGTGCCAGCTGGGGGGCTTCAGGGCGGGAGCAGTACTTC.

The genes are TRBV7-2 and TRBJ2-2; D unresolved. The CDR3 totals 12 residues. Germline V gives CDR1 SGHTA, CDR2 FQGNSA. Deletions cut 0 bases from V and 9 bases from J, with 5 bases between. For the CDR3, the DNA is TGTGCCAGCAGCTTAGCGCTAAGGGAGCTGTTTTTT. It specifies CASSLALRELFF.

The J gene is TRBJ2-7, the V gene TRBV5-1; no clear D gene. The CDR3 is 14 amino acids. V shed 0 bases and J shed 5 bases, with 12 bases lying between them. Germline V CDR1 and CDR2: SGHRS, YFSETQ. CDR3 sequence reads: CASSLVAQADEQYF. The CDR3 DNA is TGCGCCAGCAGCTTGGTGGCCCAGGCGGACGAGCAGTACTTC.

This rearrangement joins TRBV4-2 to TRBJ2-7, with D unclear. The CDR3 extends over 15 amino acids. The V and J ends lost 1 base and 6 bases respectively, with 16 bases between them. Germline V CDR1 and CDR2: LGHNA, YNFKEQ. The CDR3 sequence: CASSQVEVSGSEQYF. In DNA, the CDR3 is TGTGCCAGCAGCCAAGTTGAAGTTTCCGGCTCCGAGCAGTACTTC.

The CDR3 DNA reads as TGTGCCAGCAGCGAGGTAGGACTAGCGGGGCAATCAGATACGCAGTATTTT. Protein product: CASSEVGLAGQSDTQYF. The gene calls are TRBV2 and TRBJ2-3; the match to TRBD2 covers 12 bases. The CDR3 loop spans 17 amino acids. Germline values: CDR1 SNHLY, CDR2 FYNNEI. Trimming removed 6 bases from V and 4 bases from J; junction bases left unmatched: 11.